A selection of T cell receptor beta chains follows, all from one sample in a study of radiation and T cells in renal cell carcinoma. Method: immunoSEQ multiplex PCR; TCRdb's copy keeps in-frame clones and lacks some. The table has approximately 150,000 clones, 88% seen once. The sample in question was blood, obtained from a patient whose treatment included radiotherapy and nephrectomy. The receptors here all came from a woman between 65 and 79 years old with renal cell carcinoma. CDR3s include the opening cysteine and the closing phenylalanine or tryptophan. Fields, in order: V gene, J gene, D gene, clone size, CDR3 length, CDR3 DNA, CDR3 protein. D genes are given only for firm matches. Not every row has a clone size; where given, it reads once, few, many or a size class.

v_call: TRBV19; j_call: TRBJ2-2; d_call: -; clone_size: few; cdr3_length: 12; cdr3_nt: TGTGCCAGTAGTATCTACACCGGGGAGCTGTTTTTT; cdr3_aa: CASSIYTGELFF
v_call: TRBV6-1; j_call: TRBJ1-1; d_call: -; clone_size: -; cdr3_length: 15; cdr3_nt: TGTGCCAGCAGTGAAGAAGAGATACAGGGAACTGAAGCTTTCTTT; cdr3_aa: CASSEEEIQGTEAFF
v_call: TRBV10-3; j_call: TRBJ1-1; d_call: -; clone_size: few; cdr3_length: 13; cdr3_nt: TGTGCCATCAAATGGGCAGAGAACACTGAAGCTTTCTTT; cdr3_aa: CAIKWAENTEAFF
v_call: TRBV5-1; j_call: TRBJ2-3; d_call: TRBD2; clone_size: -; cdr3_length: 18; cdr3_nt: TGCGCCAGCAGTCTACTAGCGGGGGGAACGTCGGGCACAGATACGCAGTATTTT; cdr3_aa: CASSLLAGGTSGTDTQYF
v_call: TRBV29-1; j_call: TRBJ2-1; d_call: -; clone_size: -; cdr3_length: 15; cdr3_nt: TGCAGCGTTGAAGGATTCGGGGACTCCTACAATGAGCAGTTCTTC; cdr3_aa: CSVEGFGDSYNEQFF
v_call: TRBV19; j_call: TRBJ1-1; d_call: -; clone_size: few; cdr3_length: 14; cdr3_nt: TGTGCCGGAACCCCGGGGTTTAGGGGGACTGAAGCTTTCTTT; cdr3_aa: CAGTPGFRGTEAFF
v_call: TRBV6-1; j_call: TRBJ2-4; d_call: -; clone_size: -; cdr3_length: 11; cdr3_nt: TGTGCCAGCAAGGTACGGGGCATTCAGTACTTC; cdr3_aa: CASKVRGIQYF
v_call: TRBV9; j_call: TRBJ2-7; d_call: -; clone_size: -; cdr3_length: 15; cdr3_nt: TGTGCCAGCAGCGCCCGGGCAGGTAGCTCCTACGAGCAGTACTTC; cdr3_aa: CASSARAGSSYEQYF
v_call: TRBV27; j_call: TRBJ2-7; d_call: TRBD1; clone_size: -; cdr3_length: 15; cdr3_nt: TGTGCCAGCAGAACCACCCCGGGACAGACCTACGAGCAGTACTTC; cdr3_aa: CASRTTPGQTYEQYF
v_call: TRBV29-1; j_call: TRBJ2-5; d_call: -; clone_size: -; cdr3_length: 13; cdr3_nt: TGCAGCGTTGAAGCGGTGACAGGAGAGACCCAGTACTTC; cdr3_aa: CSVEAVTGETQYF
v_call: TRBV29-1; j_call: TRBJ1-4; d_call: -; clone_size: -; cdr3_length: 12; cdr3_nt: TGCAGCGCCGGACAGATAAATGAAAAACTGTTTTTT; cdr3_aa: CSAGQINEKLFF
v_call: TRBV7-2; j_call: TRBJ1-5; d_call: -; clone_size: -; cdr3_length: 18; cdr3_nt: TGTGCCAGCAGCTTGAGGCGGAGGGGGGGAGATGGCAATCAGCCCCAGCATTTT; cdr3_aa: CASSLRRRGGDGNQPQHF
v_call: TRBV30; j_call: TRBJ1-4; d_call: -; clone_size: -; cdr3_length: 17; cdr3_nt: TGTGCCTGGAGTGTATGGGCGGAGGGGACAAGGAGTGAAAAACTGTTTTTT; cdr3_aa: CAWSVWAEGTRSEKLFF
v_call: TRBV6-4; j_call: TRBJ1-2; d_call: -; clone_size: -; cdr3_length: 14; cdr3_nt: TGTGCCAGCAGTGACTCGACAGCCTCCTATGGCTACACCTTC; cdr3_aa: CASSDSTASYGYTF
v_call: TRBV5-4; j_call: TRBJ1-1; d_call: -; clone_size: -; cdr3_length: 14; cdr3_nt: TGTGCCAGCAGCTTGGGGTTAAGGGACACTGAAGCTTTCTTT; cdr3_aa: CASSLGLRDTEAFF
v_call: TRBV28; j_call: TRBJ1-3; d_call: TRBD1; clone_size: few; cdr3_length: 17; cdr3_nt: TGTGCCAGCAGTCAGACAGGGCTAGGGGACTCTGGAAACACCATATATTTT; cdr3_aa: CASSQTGLGDSGNTIYF
v_call: TRBV5-1; j_call: TRBJ2-7; d_call: -; clone_size: -; cdr3_length: 14; cdr3_nt: TGCGCCAGCAGCTTGAAGGGTGGGGCCTACGAGCAGTACTTC; cdr3_aa: CASSLKGGAYEQYF
v_call: TRBV27; j_call: TRBJ1-3; d_call: -; clone_size: -; cdr3_length: 15; cdr3_nt: TGTGCCAGCAGTTTGTCCGGACGGTCTGGAAACACCATATATTTT; cdr3_aa: CASSLSGRSGNTIYF
v_call: TRBV18; j_call: TRBJ2-3; d_call: -; clone_size: once; cdr3_length: 15; cdr3_nt: TGTGCCAGCTCACAAAGGAGGGGCGGCGCAGATACGCAGTATTTT; cdr3_aa: CASSQRRGGADTQYF
v_call: TRBV9; j_call: TRBJ2-1; d_call: TRBD2; clone_size: -; cdr3_length: 18; cdr3_nt: TGTGCCAGCAGCGTAGATTTCCTGGGGCTAGCGGGGGATAATGAGCAGTTCTTC; cdr3_aa: CASSVDFLGLAGDNEQFF
v_call: TRBV5-4; j_call: TRBJ1-1; d_call: -; clone_size: -; cdr3_length: 13; cdr3_nt: TGTGCCAGCAGCTTAGACTCGATAGGTGAAGCTTTCTTT; cdr3_aa: CASSLDSIGEAFF
v_call: TRBV9; j_call: TRBJ2-5; d_call: -; clone_size: -; cdr3_length: 16; cdr3_nt: TGTGCCAGCAGCGACAGAGGAGGCACTAGCTTGGGGACCCAGTACTTC; cdr3_aa: CASSDRGGTSLGTQYF
v_call: TRBV5-1; j_call: TRBJ1-1; d_call: -; clone_size: -; cdr3_length: 13; cdr3_nt: TGCGCCAGCAGTAGGCAGGCAACCACTGAAGCTTTCTTT; cdr3_aa: CASSRQATTEAFF
v_call: TRBV11-2; j_call: TRBJ2-1; d_call: -; clone_size: -; cdr3_length: 12; cdr3_nt: TGTGCCAGCAGCTTAGAGGCATTTCGGCAGTTCTTC; cdr3_aa: CASSLEAFRQFF
v_call: TRBV30; j_call: TRBJ1-6; d_call: TRBD1; clone_size: -; cdr3_length: 15; cdr3_nt: TGTGCCTGGGGGCCCGGGGACAGGGCCTCTTCACCCCTCCACTTT; cdr3_aa: CAWGPGDRASSPLHF
v_call: TRBV2; j_call: TRBJ1-4; d_call: TRBD1; clone_size: -; cdr3_length: 13; cdr3_nt: TGTGCCAGCAGTGGACAGGGTAACGAAAAACTGTTTTTT; cdr3_aa: CASSGQGNEKLFF
v_call: TRBV4-2; j_call: TRBJ1-6; d_call: -; clone_size: -; cdr3_length: 14; cdr3_nt: TGTGCCAGCAGCCAAGGGACATATAATTCACCCCTCCACTTT; cdr3_aa: CASSQGTYNSPLHF
v_call: TRBV10-3; j_call: TRBJ2-1; d_call: TRBD2; clone_size: once; cdr3_length: 15; cdr3_nt: TGTGCCATCAGCACCGGGACTAGCGAAGGGAATGAGCAGTTCTTC; cdr3_aa: CAISTGTSEGNEQFF
v_call: TRBV9; j_call: TRBJ1-1; d_call: -; clone_size: -; cdr3_length: 13; cdr3_nt: TGTGCCAGCAGCGTAGCGGGGAACACTGAAGCTTTCTTT; cdr3_aa: CASSVAGNTEAFF
v_call: TRBV6-6; j_call: TRBJ2-7; d_call: -; clone_size: -; cdr3_length: 12; cdr3_nt: TGTGCCAGCCAGGGAGTTCACTACGAGCAGTACTTC; cdr3_aa: CASQGVHYEQYF
v_call: TRBV28; j_call: TRBJ1-2; d_call: -; clone_size: few; cdr3_length: 14; cdr3_nt: TGTGCCAGCAGTTTCTTGGGGAAATCGGATGGCTACACCTTC; cdr3_aa: CASSFLGKSDGYTF
v_call: TRBV19; j_call: TRBJ2-6; d_call: -; clone_size: -; cdr3_length: 14; cdr3_nt: TGTGCCAGTAAAGGAGGGGCGCTGGCCAACGTCCTGACTTTC; cdr3_aa: CASKGGALANVLTF
v_call: TRBV9; j_call: TRBJ2-5; d_call: -; clone_size: -; cdr3_length: 15; cdr3_nt: TGTGCCAGCAGCGTAGGTCCCAGGGGGGGAGAGACCCAGTACTTC; cdr3_aa: CASSVGPRGGETQYF
v_call: TRBV12-2; j_call: TRBJ2-5; d_call: -; clone_size: -; cdr3_length: 18; cdr3_nt: TGTGCAAGTCGCGCAAAAGACGACCCAGGTCGAGCCCGGGAGACCCAGTACTTC; cdr3_aa: CASRAKDDPGRARETQYF
v_call: TRBV15; j_call: TRBJ1-5; d_call: -; clone_size: few; cdr3_length: 16; cdr3_nt: TGTGCCACCAGCAGAGCGGGACACGGGAGTACTCAGCCCCAGCATTTT; cdr3_aa: CATSRAGHGSTQPQHF
v_call: TRBV4-2; j_call: TRBJ1-1; d_call: -; clone_size: -; cdr3_length: 14; cdr3_nt: TGTGCCAGCAGCCAAGGGGGGGCCAGAGGTGAAGCTTTCTTT; cdr3_aa: CASSQGGARGEAFF
v_call: TRBV7-9; j_call: TRBJ2-7; d_call: TRBD1; clone_size: -; cdr3_length: 15; cdr3_nt: TGTGCCAGCAGCCTAGAAGGGACAGGAGGGCACGGGCAGTACTTC; cdr3_aa: CASSLEGTGGHGQYF
v_call: TRBV7-7; j_call: TRBJ2-3; d_call: -; clone_size: -; cdr3_length: 14; cdr3_nt: TGTGCTAGCAGCTTGGGGGGGGCCGCAGATACGCAGTATTTT; cdr3_aa: CASSLGGAADTQYF
v_call: TRBV5-1; j_call: TRBJ1-1; d_call: -; clone_size: -; cdr3_length: 14; cdr3_nt: TGCGCCAGCAGCCCCCAGCCCTTGACCACTGAAGCTTTCTTT; cdr3_aa: CASSPQPLTTEAFF
v_call: TRBV7-8; j_call: TRBJ1-1; d_call: -; clone_size: -; cdr3_length: 13; cdr3_nt: TGTGCCAGCAGCCTAGGGACGCTCACTGAAGCTTTCTTT; cdr3_aa: CASSLGTLTEAFF
v_call: TRBV5-6; j_call: TRBJ1-1; d_call: -; clone_size: few; cdr3_length: 14; cdr3_nt: TGTGCCAGCAGCTTAATATCAGGAGGCACTGAAGCTTTCTTT; cdr3_aa: CASSLISGGTEAFF
v_call: TRBV29-1; j_call: TRBJ2-4; d_call: -; clone_size: -; cdr3_length: 15; cdr3_nt: TGCAGCGTCACTTTCCCGGGACGGCCGGGGGACATTCAGTACTTC; cdr3_aa: CSVTFPGRPGDIQYF